Below, 15 T cell receptor beta chains from the same sample are listed, as sequenced in a study of naive and memory T cell subsets. The SP2 primer and nested alpha and beta constant region primers amplified ligated cDNA in four rounds. TCRdb reanalysed the 5' RACE reads using MiXCR and keeps one entry per CDR3 protein. Of about 48,000 distinct CDR3 sequences listed, around 5% are singletons. TCR cDNA received a 3' ligated oligonucleotide that carried a UMI. These receptors all stem from a female donor in good health.

This clonotype was observed many times. V is TRBV4-3 and J is TRBJ2-3; D may be TRBD2 (7 bases). CDR3 length: 17 residues. The V gene's germline CDR1 is LGHNA and CDR2 YSLEER. Trimming took off 0 bases at V and 2 bases at J, with 15 bases between the two ends. The CDR3 loop is CASSQDLRGRATDTQYF. CDR3 bases: TGCGCCAGCAGCCAAGATTTGAGGGGGAGGGCCACAGATACGCAGTATTTT.

A remark on this clonotype: This sequence may be a read error, since a much larger clone differs from it by one base. This chain uses TRBV7-7 with TRBJ2-5; D perhaps matches TRBD1 (7 bases). The CDR3 covers 16 residues. The germline V gene encodes CDR1 SSHAT and CDR2 FNYEAQ (reference sequence). The CDR3 coding sequence is TGTGCTAGCAGCTTAGGAGCAGGGGGGAGCCAAGAGACCCAGTACTTC. It encodes CASSLGAGGSQETQYF.

Remarks on this clonotype: This sequence may be a read error, since a much larger clone differs from it by one base. The chain joins TRBV15 to TRBJ2-1; 7 bases agree with TRBD2. Germline lookup yields CDR1 LNHNV and CDR2 YYDKDF (reference sequence). The CDR3 covers 17 residues. V trimming: 5 bases; J trimming: 4 bases; junction bases outside the gene matches: 14. In DNA form, the CDR3 reads TGTGCCACCAGCGGAGGCACCAGGACTAGAGCGTACAATGAGCAGTTCTTC. Amino acids: CATSGGTRTRAYNEQFF. Full variable domain (missing parts from reference TRBV15 and TRBJ2-1): DAMVIQNPRYQVTQFGKPVTLSCSQTLNHNVMYWYQQKSSQAPKLLFHYYDKDFNNEADTPDNFQSRRPNTSFCFLDIRSPGLGDTAMYLCATSGGTRTRAYNEQFFGPGTRLTVL.

The table lists this clonotype with many counts. The chain joins TRBV5-1 to TRBJ2-7; 15 bases are shared with TRBD2. Germline V gene data show CDR1 as SGHRS and CDR2 as YFSETQ. The CDR3 is 16 residues long. V lost 3 bases to trimming and J lost 1 base; unmatched junction nucleotides: 2. The CDR3 DNA follows: TGCGCCAGCAGCTCGGGGACTAGCGGGAGGTCCTACGAGCAGTACTTC. Translating gives CASSSGTSGRSYEQYF.

The table lists this clonotype with a few counts. V usage is TRBV6-5 and J usage is TRBJ1-2; D is possibly TRBD1 (5 bases). V was clipped by 2 bases and J by 4 bases, with 14 bases between them. In germline, CDR1 is MNHEY, CDR2 SVGAGI. CDR3 size: 15 residues. CDR3 DNA sequence: TGTGCCAGCAGTTACGGGGGGGGACTGTCCTATGGCTACACCTTC. This encodes CASSYGGGLSYGYTF.

This clonotype was picked up many times. This chain uses TRBV6-4 with TRBJ2-1; 10 positions match TRBD2. The V gene's germline CDR1 is MRHNA and CDR2 SNTAGT. Losses at the gene ends were 0 bases for V and 7 bases for J; bases not matched to a gene: 3. CDR3 length: 15 residues. The CDR3 DNA is TGTGCCAGCAGTGACTCGGCTAGCGGGAGTAATGAGCAGTTCTTC. Translated, it gives CASSDSASGSNEQFF.

In the case of this clonotype: A read error may be the cause here, since a much bigger clone is one base away. This sequence joins TRBV29-1 and TRBJ2-3; D call uncertain. Germline V gene data show CDR1 as SQVTM and CDR2 as ANQGSEA. CDR3 size: 12 residues. V was cut by 4 bases and J by 4 bases, with 9 bases left in between. Written as DNA, the CDR3 is TGCAGCGTTGGGATGCTCGCAGATACGCAGTATTTT. Its protein is CSVGMLADTQYF.

There are many counts of this clonotype. The chain combines TRBV7-2 with TRBJ2-2; a possible D gene is TRBD2 (6 bases). V was clipped by 5 bases and J by 11 bases, with 15 bases between them. Germline CDR1 SGHTA, CDR2 FQGNSA. CDR3 size: 13 residues. In nucleotides, the CDR3 is TGTGCCAGCAGCCGAACTATCGCGGGAGAGCTGTTTTTT. It yields the protein CASSRTIAGELFF.

This clonotype was detected many times. The rearrangement links TRBV7-9 to TRBJ2-7; 7 bases match TRBD1. The CDR3 runs to 15 residues. J was trimmed by 6 bases and V by 5 bases; bases with no gene match: 13. The germline V gene encodes CDR1 SEHNR and CDR2 FQNEAQ (reference sequence). Here the CDR3 reads CASSPPFRQGSEQYF. The CDR3 DNA reads as TGTGCCAGCAGCCCCCCCTTTAGACAGGGCAGCGAGCAGTACTTC.

This clonotype has at least ten counts. CDR3 sequence: CASSQGWQLLVTEAFF. CDR3 bases: TGCGCCAGCAGCCAAGGTTGGCAGCTTCTTGTCACTGAAGCTTTCTTT. The rearrangement joins TRBV4-3 to TRBJ1-1; the D is unclear. Trimming removed 1 base at V and 4 bases at J, with 16 bases between. The CDR3 is made up of 16 amino acids. Germline CDR1 reads LGHNA; CDR2 reads YSLEER.

This clonotype was observed a handful of times. The chain links TRBV6-2 or TRBV6-3 to TRBJ2-3; D is perhaps TRBD1 (5 bases). Germline-derived CDR1 and CDR2 are MNHEY and SVGEGT. Trimming took 0 bases from V and 6 from J, leaving 7 bases between them. This CDR3 is built from 13 residues. CDR3 nucleotides: TGTGCCAGCAGTTACTCGACAGTGGATACGCAGTATTTT. It codes for CASSYSTVDTQYF.

This clonotype occurred a few times. The rearrangement links TRBV7-9 to TRBJ2-2; D ambiguous. V lost 2 bases to trimming and J lost 0 bases, with 10 bases between them. CDR3 length: 16 amino acids. CDR1 and CDR2 from the germline V gene are SEHNR and FQNEAQ (reference sequence). The CDR3 here is CASSLWVGSNTGELFF. The CDR3 DNA sequence: TGTGCCAGCAGCTTATGGGTGGGATCGAACACCGGGGAGCTGTTTTTT.

This clonotype has a count of ten or more. The J gene is TRBJ2-7, the V gene TRBV24-1; D is unresolved. The V and J ends lost 3 bases and 3 bases respectively, with 2 bases between them. Germline assignment: CDR1 KGHDR and CDR2 SFDVKD. CDR3 length: 11 residues. This CDR3 is CATSDRYEQYF. CDR3 nucleotides: TGTGCCACCAGTGATCGCTACGAGCAGTACTTC.

This clonotype has at least ten counts. CDR3 coding DNA: TGTGCCAGCAGGAGCCCGGGACTAGCGGGATGGGGCGGGGAGCTGTTTTTT. Its translation is CASRSPGLAGWGGELFF. J is TRBJ2-2 and V is TRBV28; TRBD2 matches at 13 bases. Germline values: CDR1 MDHEN, CDR2 SYDVKM. The CDR3 length is 17 residues. J gave up 7 bases and V 6 bases, and 11 bases lay outside the gene matches.

The sample holds many counts of this clonotype. The V gene is TRBV19, the J gene TRBJ2-7; TRBD2 matches at 10 bases. Germline V gene data show CDR1 as LNHDA and CDR2 as SQIVND (reference sequence). With V trimmed by 6 bases and J by 3 bases, 8 bases remained unmatched. The length of the CDR3 is 15 residues. For the CDR3, the DNA is TGTGCCAGTAGCGCTACTAGCGGGACCTTCTACGAGCAGTACTTC. This translates into CASSATSGTFYEQYF.